This T cell receptor (beta chain) derives from a study of T-cell reconstitution after alpha-beta-depleted transplantation in children. Findings of the study overall: Several hundred expanded graft clones reportedly gave rise to the alpha-beta T cells present about two months after transplant. Diversity of TCRbeta at day 60 was high in some patients, arising from surviving recipient T cells and thymic progenitors. A year had passed since transplant, and T-cell counts and diversity by then came mostly from newly produced T cells.

For TCRbeta, the library was prepared with unique molecular identifiers. TCRdb re-called the PCR reads with MiXCR, one entry per CDR3 protein. The data hold 700,000 to 950,000 distinct CDR3 sequences, with about 15% observed a single time. Comments on this clonotype: No antigen is known for it.

From germline, CDR1 is SNHLY and CDR2 FYNNEI. The junction had 4 bases not matched to a gene; V was cut back by 1 base and J by 5 bases. The CDR3 consists of 14 residues. This TCR was recovered from a male patient aged 10-17 years who had a stem cell transplant for acute lymphoblastic leukemia, so the T cells may come from the graft donor. The specimen was PBMCs, mostly from graft donor cells, collected 360 days after TCRalphabeta/CD19-depleted stem cell transplant. This chain links TRBV2 with TRBJ2-5; 7 bases match TRBD2. The CDR3 region is CASSEGYGGETQYF. CDR3 in DNA: TGTGCCAGCAGTGAAGGGTACGGGGGGGAGACCCAGTACTTC.